The sequence of this T cell receptor beta chain was determined in a study of blood T cell repertoires in COVID-19. The data were produced by immunoSEQ multiplex PCR, yet TCRdb's version contains in-frame clones alone and is incomplete. The table has approximately 220,000 clones, 75% to 90% seen once. What was sequenced was PBMCs or T cells enriched from blood (not recorded which). This sequence was found in a woman aged 35 to 49 with acute COVID-19.

The DNA for the CDR3 is TGTGCCAGCAGGACGGGACTAGCGGGTTACGAGCAGTACTTC. It yields the protein CASRTGLAGYEQYF. The V call is TRBV27, the J call TRBJ2-7, with 12 bases matching TRBD2. With V trimmed by 6 bases and J by 4 bases, 4 bases remained unmatched. The CDR3 is 14 residues long. The germline CDR1 and CDR2 sequences are MNHEY and SMNVEV (reference sequence).